This T cell receptor beta chain was recorded in a study of T-cell memory formation after mild COVID-19 (dated by TCRdb to the early 2020s). Some background on the complete study: TCR sequence clusters from the two donors were found to be largely donor specific. In a couple of donors, T-cell clones that expanded and contracted after mild COVID-19 were followed by sequencing TCRalpha and TCRbeta repertoires longitudinally. The cohort was made up of two young adult volunteers, one female and one male, who were previously healthy.

The full study reports these points: SARS-CoV-2 specificity of the second-wave clones peaking on day 37 was not confirmed. Only a couple of mild cases were covered in the study, and larger cohorts including severe cases with pre-infection samples were considered necessary. From day 15 to 85, contracting clones showed balanced CD4/CD8 phenotypes, whereas a second wave of clones that expanded from day 15 to 37 leaned towards CD4+. Contracting CD4+ clones turned up mainly in the CM and EM memory subsets, whereas EMRA was where CD8+ clones were enriched. The detection of some responding clones in pre-infection memory suggests that pre-existing cross-reactive memory T cells joined the SARS-CoV-2 response.

Trimming at the junction amounts to 2 bases on V and 4 bases on J, and the germline ends lie 15 bases apart. CDR1 and CDR2 are drawn from the germline V gene: MNHNS, SASEGT. Reading from cysteine to phenylalanine, the CDR3 counts 16 amino acids. Only the CDR3 portion is preserved as DNA: 48 bases, with reading frame beginning at the first base. PBMCs were isolated by Ficoll-Paque density gradient centrifugation. Sequencing was carried out with an Illumina NovaSeq 6000. Using 5'RACE with constant-segment primers, TCRalpha and TCRbeta cDNA libraries were constructed, with sample barcodes and unique molecular identifiers added in the process. RNA was extracted from every sample with Trizol reagent. Amplification of the libraries took two PCR steps, and the second step added a second sample barcode plus Illumina TruSeq adapters. The libraries were sequenced on an Illumina NovaSeq using 2 x 150 bp paired-end reads. In the original analysis: Reads were demultiplexed and collapsed into UMI-guided consensus sequences with migec v1.2.7. Using mixcr v2.1.11, the UMI consensuses were aligned to TRA and TRB V and J templates and assembled into clonotypes. A clonotype was counted as expanded or contracted only if both edgeR and NoisET called the change significant, with noise models trained on biological replicates. For edgeR calls, the cutoffs were a false discovery rate-adjusted p below 0.01 and a log2 fold-change threshold of 1. As an exploratory analysis of dynamics, max-normalized trajectories of the 1000 most abundant clonotypes were examined by PCA with hierarchical clustering. Separately sequenced CD4+ and CD8+ repertoires were used to assign the CD4 or CD8 phenotype of responding clones. TCRdb trimmed public reads at Q25 via fastp, called clones via MiXCR and kept in-frame beta chains. Each entry merges the rows of one CDR3 protein and shows their most common DNA and genes. Clone size and V and J calls follow TCRdb, not the original study. The sample includes around 300,000 distinct CDR3 sequences, with approximately 13% observed a single time. The ten largest make up 22% of the sample.

Worth noting for this clonotype: Its cognate antigen has yet to be identified. No base-level quality is on record; no much larger clone is a single base apart.

This sequence was found in a man younger than 30 who had mild COVID-19 (a few samples of this study predate the infection). The sample titles of this study are shuffled in the database, so cell type and time point are left out; the donor was told from shared clones. The chain uses TRBV6-1 and TRBJ1-5; 5 matching bases give a weak D call of TRBD1. Sequenced: PBMCs or a T cell subset sorted from them (not recorded which). The DNA sequence follows: TGTGCCAGCAGTGAATGGGACTCCCGGGGAAATCAGCCCCAGCATTTT. This gives the protein CASSEWDSRGNQPQHF.